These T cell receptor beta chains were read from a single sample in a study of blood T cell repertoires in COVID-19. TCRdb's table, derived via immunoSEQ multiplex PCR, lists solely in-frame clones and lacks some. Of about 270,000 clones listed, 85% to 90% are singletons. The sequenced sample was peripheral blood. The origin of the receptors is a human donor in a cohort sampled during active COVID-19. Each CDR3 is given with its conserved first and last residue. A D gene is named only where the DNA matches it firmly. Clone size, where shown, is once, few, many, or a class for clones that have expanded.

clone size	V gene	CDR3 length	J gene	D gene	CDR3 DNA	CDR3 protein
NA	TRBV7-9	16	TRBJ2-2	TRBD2	TGTGCCAGCAGCCTCCCGGGACTAGGGAACACCGGGGAGCTGTTTTTT	CASSLPGLGNTGELFF
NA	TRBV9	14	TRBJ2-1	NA	TGTGCCAGCAGCCACCGGGTGGTCAACAATGAGCAGTTCTTC	CASSHRVVNNEQFF
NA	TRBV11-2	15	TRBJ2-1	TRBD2	TGTGCCAGCAGCTCGATAGCGGGACGTTGGAATGAGCAGTTCTTC	CASSSIAGRWNEQFF
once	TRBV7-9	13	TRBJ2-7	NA	TGTGCCAGCAGCTTAGAAGGTAGTGCCACGGGGACTTTC	CASSLEGSATGTF
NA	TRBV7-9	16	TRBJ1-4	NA	TGTGCCAGCAGCTTATTTCCGCAGGGAACTAATGAAAAACTGTTTTTT	CASSLFPQGTNEKLFF
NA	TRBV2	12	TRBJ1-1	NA	TGTGCCAGCCAGGTAGCCAGGGAGGGAGCTTTCTTT	CASQVAREGAFF
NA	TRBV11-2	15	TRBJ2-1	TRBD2	TGTGCCAGCAGCGAGGGACTAGTCGGCCCCAATGAGCAGTTCTTC	CASSEGLVGPNEQFF
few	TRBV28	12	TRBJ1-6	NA	TGTGCCAGCCTCCAGGTTAATTCACCCCTCCACTTT	CASLQVNSPLHF
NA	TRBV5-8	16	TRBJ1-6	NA	TGTGCCAGCAGCTTGACCCCGGGGTCGAATAATTCACCCCTCCACTTT	CASSLTPGSNNSPLHF
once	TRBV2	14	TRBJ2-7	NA	TGTGCCAGCAGTGCCGGGGACTTAAAGAACGAGCAGTACTTC	CASSAGDLKNEQYF
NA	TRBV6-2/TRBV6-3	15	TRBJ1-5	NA	TGTGCCAGCAGTGCTGGGACACCGCAAGGGCAGCCCCAGCATTTT	CASSAGTPQGQPQHF
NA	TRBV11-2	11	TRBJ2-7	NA	TGTGCCAGCAGCTCCGAGTACGAGCAGTACTTC	CASSSEYEQYF
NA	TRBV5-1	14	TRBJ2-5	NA	TGCGCCAGCAGCTTGGAGGCGGCACAAGAGACCCAGTACTTC	CASSLEAAQETQYF
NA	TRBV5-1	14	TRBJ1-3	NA	TGCGCCAGCAGCTTGCAGGGCTCTGGAAACACCATATATTTT	CASSLQGSGNTIYF
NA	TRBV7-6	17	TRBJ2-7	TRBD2	TGTGCCAGCAGCTACGGACTAGCGGGAGGTCCCTCCTACGAGCAGTACTTC	CASSYGLAGGPSYEQYF
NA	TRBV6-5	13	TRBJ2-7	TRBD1	TGTGCCAGTGGCGGGGACAGGGGATTCGAGCAGTACTTC	CASGGDRGFEQYF
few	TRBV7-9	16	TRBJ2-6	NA	TGTGCCAGCAGCCAGGTGGCTGGCTCTGGGGCCAACGTCCTGACTTTC	CASSQVAGSGANVLTF
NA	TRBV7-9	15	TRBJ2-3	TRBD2	TGTGCCAGCAGCCTGAAGCGGGAGGGGGCAGATACGCAGTATTTT	CASSLKREGADTQYF
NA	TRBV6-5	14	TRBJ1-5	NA	TGTGCCAGCAGATATGAACAGGGCAATCAGCCCCAGCATTTT	CASRYEQGNQPQHF
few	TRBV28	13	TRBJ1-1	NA	TGTGCCAGCAGTTTCCCGGGAGACGCTGAAGCTTTCTTT	CASSFPGDAEAFF
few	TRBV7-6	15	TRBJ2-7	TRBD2	TGTGCCAGCAGCAGGGACGCGGGAGGGCCCTACGAGCAGTACTTC	CASSRDAGGPYEQYF
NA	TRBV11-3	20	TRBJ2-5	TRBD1	TGTGCCAGCAGCCTTCCGAGGGGGGGACCGGGACAGGGACGGAGAGAGACCCAGTACTTC	CASSLPRGGPGQGRRETQYF
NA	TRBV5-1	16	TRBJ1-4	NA	TGCGCCAGCAGCAGGGCACAGGGCGCAACTAATGAAAAACTGTTTTTT	CASSRAQGATNEKLFF
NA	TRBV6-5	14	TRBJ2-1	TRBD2	TGTGCCACCCGAGGTAGCGGGAGGGGTCATGAGCAGTTCTTC	CATRGSGRGHEQFF
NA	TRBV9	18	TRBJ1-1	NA	TGTGCCAGCAGCCCACGCCCGGGAAAATCGGGGAAGGACACTGAAGCTTTCTTT	CASSPRPGKSGKDTEAFF
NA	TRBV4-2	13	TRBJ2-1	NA	TGTGCCAGCAACAGCAGGGGCTACAATGAGCAGTTCTTC	CASNSRGYNEQFF
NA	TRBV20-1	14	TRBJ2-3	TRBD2	TGCAGTGCTAGTAATGCGGGAGGTCCAGATACGCAGTATTTT	CSASNAGGPDTQYF
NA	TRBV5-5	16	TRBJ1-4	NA	TGTGCCAGCAGTTTGGGGAGGACGGGCCGTAATGAAAAACTGTTTTTT	CASSLGRTGRNEKLFF
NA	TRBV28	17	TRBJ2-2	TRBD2	TGTGCCAGCAGCCACAGACTAGCGGGAGGTTGGTCCGGGGAGCTGTTTTTT	CASSHRLAGGWSGELFF
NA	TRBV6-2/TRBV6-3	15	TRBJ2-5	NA	TGTGCCAGCAGTTACGGAGTCGCTGATGGGGAGACCCAGTACTTC	CASSYGVADGETQYF
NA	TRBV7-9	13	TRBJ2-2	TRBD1	TGTGCCAGCGGGCACAGGGGAACCGGGGAGCTGTTTTTT	CASGHRGTGELFF
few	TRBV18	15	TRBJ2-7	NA	TGTGCCAGCTCACCACTGGAAAAGGGAGCCTACGAGCAGTACTTC	CASSPLEKGAYEQYF
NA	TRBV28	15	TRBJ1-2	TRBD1	TGTGCCAGCAGTTCGCAGGGGGCGCAAAACTATGGCTACACCTTC	CASSSQGAQNYGYTF
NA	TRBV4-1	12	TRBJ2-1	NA	TGCGCCAGCAGCCAAGAAGCATTCAAGCAGTTCTTC	CASSQEAFKQFF
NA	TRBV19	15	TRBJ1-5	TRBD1	TGTGCCAGTAGTACACGACAGGGGCACAATCAGCCCCAGCATTTT	CASSTRQGHNQPQHF
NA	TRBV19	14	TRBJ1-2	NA	TGTGCCAGTAGTCAGGGAACCGGCAACTATGGCTACACCTTC	CASSQGTGNYGYTF
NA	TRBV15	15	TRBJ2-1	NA	TGTGCCACCAGCAGAGGAGGGGGGGCTGGGGATGAGCAGTTCTTC	CATSRGGGAGDEQFF
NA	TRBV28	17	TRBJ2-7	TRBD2	TGTGCCAGCAGTTCCTCCGGGACTAGCGGGAGAATGGACGAGCAGTACTTC	CASSSSGTSGRMDEQYF
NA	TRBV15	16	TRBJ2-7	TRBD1	TGTGCCACCAGCAGGACGAGAGGGGGCGGTGGGGACGAGCAGTACTTC	CATSRTRGGGGDEQYF
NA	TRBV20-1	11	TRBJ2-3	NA	TGCAGTGCGAGAAGGAGAGATACGCAGTATTTT	CSARRRDTQYF
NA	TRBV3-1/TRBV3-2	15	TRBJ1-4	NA	TGTGCCAGCAGCCTTTATTTTGCAACTAATGAAAAACTGTTTTTT	CASSLYFATNEKLFF
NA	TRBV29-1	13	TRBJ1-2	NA	TGCAGCGTTGAAGAAACAGTTAACTATGGCTACACCTTC	CSVEETVNYGYTF
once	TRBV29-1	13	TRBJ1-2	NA	TGCAGCGTTGGGACAGATCCGGAGTATGGCTACACCTTC	CSVGTDPEYGYTF
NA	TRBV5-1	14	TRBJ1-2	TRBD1	TGCGCCAGCAGCTTGGGACAGGGGAGCTATGGCTACACCTTC	CASSLGQGSYGYTF
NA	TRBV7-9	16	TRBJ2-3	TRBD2	TGTGCCAGCAGCTTAGGGCTAGCGGGAGGCGGGGATACGCAGTATTTT	CASSLGLAGGGDTQYF
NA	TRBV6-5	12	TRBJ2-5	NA	TGTGCCAGCAGTCGGGATGCTGAGACCCAGTACTTC	CASSRDAETQYF
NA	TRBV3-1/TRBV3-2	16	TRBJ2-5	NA	TGTGCCAGCAGCCAAGTTCTATCAGGGGTGAGAGAGACCCAGTACTTC	CASSQVLSGVRETQYF
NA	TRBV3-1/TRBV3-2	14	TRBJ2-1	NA	TGTGCCAGCAGCCGAACCGGGACATACTTAGGGCAGTTCTTC	CASSRTGTYLGQFF
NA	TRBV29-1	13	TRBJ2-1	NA	TGCAGCGCCGGAGACAGGAGCCTAAATGAGCAGTTCTTC	CSAGDRSLNEQFF
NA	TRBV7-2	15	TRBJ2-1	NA	TGTGCCAGCAGCTTAGATGGCGGTTCCTACAATGAGCAGTTCTTC	CASSLDGGSYNEQFF
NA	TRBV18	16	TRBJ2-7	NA	TGTGCCAGCTCAGAACAGGATCAAGGTACTTACTACGAGCAGTACTTC	CASSEQDQGTYYEQYF
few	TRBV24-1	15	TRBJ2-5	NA	TGTGCCACCAGTTACGGGACTTCGGGCTTGGAGACCCAGTACTTC	CATSYGTSGLETQYF